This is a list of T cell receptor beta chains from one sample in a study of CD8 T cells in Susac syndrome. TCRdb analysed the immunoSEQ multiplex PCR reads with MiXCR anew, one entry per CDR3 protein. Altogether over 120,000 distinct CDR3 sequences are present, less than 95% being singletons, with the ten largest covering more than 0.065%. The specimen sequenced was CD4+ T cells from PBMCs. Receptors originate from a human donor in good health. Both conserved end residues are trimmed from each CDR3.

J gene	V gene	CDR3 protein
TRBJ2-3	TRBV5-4	ASSLVTGVNTQY
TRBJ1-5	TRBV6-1	ASSGDRSEPQH
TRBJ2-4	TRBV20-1	SGGSVAKNIQY
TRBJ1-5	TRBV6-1	ASRELLYRGPQPQH
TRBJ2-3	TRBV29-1	SVEGGPSTDTQY
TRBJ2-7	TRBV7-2	ASSLGLAGVAYEQY
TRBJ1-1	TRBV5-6	ASSLLRGDTEAF
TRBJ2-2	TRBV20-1	SASYTGNTGELF
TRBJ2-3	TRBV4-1	ASSRQLAGFSTDTQY
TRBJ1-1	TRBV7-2	ASSSDRVNTEAF
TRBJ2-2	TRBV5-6	ASSWGSTGELF
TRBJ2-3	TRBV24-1	ATSDPTSGSADTQY
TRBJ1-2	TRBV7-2	ASSSQTGNYGYT
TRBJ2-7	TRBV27	ASSLSGGGEQY
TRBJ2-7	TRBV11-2	ASSLALRSRNEQY
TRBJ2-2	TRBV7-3	ASSTPTSGELF
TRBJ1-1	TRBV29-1	SATERTGGSGAF
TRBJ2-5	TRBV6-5	ASTPPGTEETQY
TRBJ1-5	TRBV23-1	ASSQSGTGFVGNQPQH
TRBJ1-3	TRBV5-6	ASSLARGNTIY
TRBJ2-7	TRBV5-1	ASRAGTGSPYEQY
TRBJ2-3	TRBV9	ASSVEAGVHVNTDTQY
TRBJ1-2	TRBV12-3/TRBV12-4	ASRAGQGRHGYT
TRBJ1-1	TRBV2	ASSEELNTEAF
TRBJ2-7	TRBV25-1	ASSEPTSGKNEQY
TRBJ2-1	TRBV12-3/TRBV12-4	ASRAGLPFSYNEQF
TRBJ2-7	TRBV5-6	ASSLGGMPTTREQY
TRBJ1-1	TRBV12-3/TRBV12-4	ASSSGQGRSKAF
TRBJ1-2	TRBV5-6	ASTYTGTGGVYGYT
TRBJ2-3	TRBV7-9	ASSAGLARTDTQY
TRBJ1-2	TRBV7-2	ASSLAAGGNGYT
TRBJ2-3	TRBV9	ASSVGETGQNTDTQY
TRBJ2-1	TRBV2	ASSFWGSGRGNEQF
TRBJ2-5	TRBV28	ASSPMTGEETQY
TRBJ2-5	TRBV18	ASSPLGGQETQY
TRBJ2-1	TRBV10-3	AITPQLAGYSYNEQF
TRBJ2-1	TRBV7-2	ASSLLGTSGRNEQF
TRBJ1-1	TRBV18	ASSPRTGGKNTEAF
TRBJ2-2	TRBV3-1	ASSRTSPGELF
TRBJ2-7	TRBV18	ASSPPDRDEQY
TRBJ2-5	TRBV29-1	SVEEGTAPETQY
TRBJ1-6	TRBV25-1	ASSQRGATSPLH
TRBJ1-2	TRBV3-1	ASSQDRRMANYGYT
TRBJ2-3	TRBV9	ASSVGTGPVY
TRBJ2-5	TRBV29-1	SVGGDRGTQETQY
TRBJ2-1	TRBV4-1	ASSQDKASGRRAEEQF